This TCR beta chain was identified during a study of human T cells and chemical hapten exposure. Study at large: TCR yield per sample varied, mainly due to pooled library volumes. Whole-study results and caveats: Sensitization with DPC brought no change to TCRs above 1 in 1000 in frequency.

Total RNA extraction was carried out from unfractionated whole blood. Germline CDR1 is MDHEN and CDR2 is SYDVKM. V dropped 6 bases and J dropped 5 bases, with 17 bases sitting between them. The CDR3 is made up of 15 amino acids. Individual cDNA molecules had unique molecular identifiers attached to them by the library. TCRdb reanalysed the 5' RACE reads using MiXCR and keeps one entry per CDR3 protein. Found here are 65,000 to 90,000 distinct CDR3 sequences, about 15% of them singletons; the top ten hold around 7%. This clonotype was seen only a few times. No antigen is known for it. This TCR was sampled from a female donor in good health. This chain connects TRBV28 to TRBJ1-5; D unresolved. The CDR3 region is CASRPFGESYQPQHF. CDR3 DNA sequence: TGTGCCAGCAGACCCTTCGGGGAGAGTTATCAGCCCCAGCATTTT. The full variable domain, rest sourced from reference TRBV28 and TRBJ1-5, is DVKVTQSSRYLVKRTGEKVFLECVQDMDHENMFWYRQDPGLGLRLIYFSYDVKMKEKGDIPEGYSVSREKKERFSLILESASTNQTSMYLCASRPFGESYQPQHFGDGTRLSIL.